These 18 T cell receptor beta chains were sequenced from one sample in a study of cytomegalovirus exposure and HLA in healthy donors. Primers: 60 Vbeta forward and 13 Jbeta reverse. TCRdb keeps only in-frame clones here, not all; method: immunoSEQ multiplex PCR. The repertoire includes around 100,000 clones, 70% of them detected once, and 8.7% sits in the top ten. Sequencing was done on a sample of PBMCs. The source of these receptors is a man aged 25-45 years in good health and CMV-seropositive.

The chain is built from TRBV6-5 and TRBJ2-1; 8 positions agree with TRBD1. Germline CDR1 MNHEY, CDR2 SVGAGI. The CDR3 consists of 15 residues. Trimming cost V 4 bases and J 6 bases; bases outside gene matches: 8. The CDR3 DNA follows: TGTGCCAGCAGTTCCCTATGGACAGGGTTCAATGAGCAGTTCTTC. It encodes CASSSLWTGFNEQFF.

The V gene is TRBV7-3, the J gene TRBJ2-3; 16 bases agree with TRBD2. Germline loops: CDR1 SGHTA, CDR2 FQGTGA. V trimming: 5 bases; J trimming: 5 bases; junction bases outside the gene matches: 7. The CDR3 consists of 17 residues. CDR3 nucleotides: TGTGCCAGCAGCCCCACGGGACTAGCGGGGGGGAGAGATACGCAGTATTTT. This codes for CASSPTGLAGGRDTQYF.

This clone appeared a few times. The rearrangement uses TRBV9 and TRBJ2-2; TRBD1 agrees at 7 bases. Germline loops: CDR1 SGDLS, CDR2 YYNGEE. The CDR3 sequence is 18 residues long. V was clipped by 0 bases and J by 1 base; unmatched bases: 9. Here the CDR3 DNA reads TGTGCCAGCAGCGTAGCAACTTTCGGGACAGAGAACACCGGGGAGCTGTTTTTT. It encodes CASSVATFGTENTGELFF.

The chain recombines TRBV11-2 with TRBJ1-2; D gene unclear. V lost 1 base to trimming and J lost 7 bases, with 7 bases between them. This CDR3 is 12 amino acids long. The germline gives CDR1 SGHAT, CDR2 FQNNGV. CDR3 sequence (DNA): TGTGCCAGCAGCTTAGCATCTAGTGGCTACACCTTC. Translating it yields CASSLASSGYTF.

The V gene is TRBV9, the J gene TRBJ2-3; no firm D call. The V gene's germline CDR1 is SGDLS and CDR2 YYNGEE. V dropped 7 bases and J dropped 2 bases, with 8 bases sitting between them. The CDR3 length is 12 residues. The CDR3 reads CASGGHTDTQYF. The CDR3 nucleotides read TGTGCCAGCGGCGGTCACACAGATACGCAGTATTTT.

Of note for this clone: In the same sample, other DNA sequences code for this CDR3. The chain employs TRBV9 and TRBJ2-1; perhaps TRBD2 as D (5 bases). Germline CDR1 reads SGDLS; CDR2 reads YYNGEE. Trimming left V 4 bases short and J 4 bases short, with 15 bases between. The CDR3 is 15 amino acids. CDR3 nucleotide sequence: TGTGCCAGCAGCCTGGAGGCGAGGTCTTACAATGAGCAGTTCTTC. This sequence encodes CASSLEARSYNEQFF.

J is TRBJ2-5 and V is TRBV28, with 16 bases matching TRBD2. The CDR3 is 20 amino acids. Per germline, CDR1 MDHEN and CDR2 SYDVKM. After removal of 5 bases from V and 4 bases from J, the junction contained 16 bases not matched to a gene. The CDR3 coding sequence is TGTGCCAGCAGTCTCGACTCGGGACTAGCGGGAGGGAGTTATCTAGAGACCCAGTACTTC. This sequence encodes CASSLDSGLAGGSYLETQYF.

This clone was seen once. The gene calls are TRBV6-1 and TRBJ2-1; 10 positions match TRBD2. Germline V gene lookup returns CDR1 MNHNS and CDR2 SASEGT. The V segment lost 7 bases and the J segment 7 bases; nucleotides outside the gene matches: 10. This CDR3 has 15 residues. The CDR3 reads CASTRSGGAENEQFF. For the CDR3, the DNA is TGTGCCAGCACTAGAAGCGGGGGGGCCGAGAATGAGCAGTTCTTC.

V gene TRBV7-2 combines with J gene TRBJ2-7, with D unclear. Deletions cut 8 bases from V and 0 bases from J, with 11 bases between. The CDR3 covers 13 residues. Per the germline V gene, CDR1 is SGHTA and CDR2 is FQGNSA. The CDR3 loop reads CASVSLSSYEQYF. CDR3 sequence (DNA): TGTGCCAGCGTTAGCCTCAGCTCCTACGAGCAGTACTTC.

The genes are TRBV9 and TRBJ2-1, with 14 bases matching TRBD2. This CDR3 spans 17 amino acids. The V segment lost 3 bases and the J segment 8 bases; nucleotides outside the gene matches: 10. Germline CDR1 is SGDLS and CDR2 is YYNGEE. DNA of the CDR3: TGTGCCAGCAGCGAGAGGGGACTAGCGGGGGAAGGGGATGAGCAGTTCTTC. Its translation: CASSERGLAGEGDEQFF.

The chain is built from TRBV5-1 and TRBJ2-7; a possible D gene is TRBD2 (6 bases). This CDR3 contains 15 residues. The V end was cut by 4 bases, the J end by 2 bases, with 16 bases between. The germline V gene has CDR1 SGHRS and CDR2 YFSETQ. The CDR3 DNA reads TGCGCCAGCAGCGGAGGAAATAGCGGAACCTACGAGCAGTACTTC. Translated: CASSGGNSGTYEQYF.

The chain joins TRBV5-1 to TRBJ2-3, with 9 bases that match TRBD1. The germline V gene encodes CDR1 SGHRS and CDR2 YFSETQ. With V trimmed by 3 bases and J by 0 bases, 5 bases remained unmatched. The CDR3 spans 16 residues. Here the CDR3 reads CASSSRDRDSTDTQYF. For the CDR3, the DNA is TGCGCCAGCAGCTCTCGGGACAGGGATAGCACAGATACGCAGTATTTT. The whole variable domain, remainder taken from reference TRBV5-1 and TRBJ2-3, is KAGVTQTPRYLIKTRGQQVTLSCSPISGHRSVSWYQQTPGQGLQFLFEYFSETQRNKGNFPGRFSGRQFSNSRSEMNVSTLELGDSALYLCASSSRDRDSTDTQYFGPGTRLTVL.

CDR3 loop: CAWRPFWGQNPTDTQYF. CDR3 DNA sequence: TGTGCCTGGAGGCCCTTTTGGGGACAGAACCCCACAGATACGCAGTATTTT. This rearrangement joins TRBV30 to TRBJ2-3; TRBD1 aligns across 7 bases. Per germline, CDR1 GTSNPN and CDR2 SVGIG (reference sequence). V was clipped by 3 bases and J by 2 bases; unmatched bases: 14. The CDR3 runs to 17 residues.

This clone was counted only a few times. This chain connects TRBV6-5 to TRBJ1-3, with unresolved D. CDR3 length: 13 residues. Germline assignment: CDR1 MNHEY and CDR2 SVGAGI. Trimming left V 4 bases short and J 7 bases short, with 11 bases between. CDR3 region: CASSFTVENTIYF. In DNA, the CDR3 is TGTGCCAGCAGTTTCACGGTGGAGAACACCATATATTTT.

This chain links TRBV18 with TRBJ2-2; maybe TRBD1 (6 bases). The germline gives CDR1 KGHSH, CDR2 LQKENI. This CDR3 contains 14 residues. With 4 bases removed from V and 5 bases from J, the gap between germline ends came to 11 bases. In DNA form, the CDR3 reads TGTGCCAGCTCACTAAAGGGGGAAACCGGGGAGCTGTTTTTT. Amino acid sequence: CASSLKGETGELFF.

The chain combines TRBV11-2 with TRBJ2-3; 12 bases match TRBD2. V shed 3 bases and J 7 bases; nucleotides not matched to a gene: 5. The V gene's germline CDR1 is SGHAT and CDR2 FQNNGV. This CDR3 has 15 residues. CDR3 region: CASSFLAGGQNTQYF. CDR3 bases: TGTGCCAGCAGCTTCCTAGCGGGGGGGCAAAATACGCAGTATTTT.

This CDR3 is CSAKSTGTTEAFF. DNA for the CDR3: TGCAGCGCTAAATCGACAGGTACGACTGAAGCTTTCTTT. This chain connects TRBV29-1 to TRBJ1-1, with D perhaps matching TRBD1 (6 bases). V shed 7 bases and J shed 5 bases, with 17 bases lying between them. Germline V lookup: CDR1 SQVTM, CDR2 ANQGSEA. CDR3 length: 13 residues. Drawing the rest from reference TRBV29-1 and TRBJ1-1, the complete variable domain is SAVISQKPSRDICQRGTSLTIQCQVDSQVTMMFWYRQQPGQSLTLIATANQGSEATYESGFVIDKFPISRPNLTFSTLTVSNMSPEDSSIYLCSAKSTGTTEAFFGQGTRLTVV.

The chain has TRBV25-1 and TRBJ1-1, with no clear D. The CDR3 runs to 12 residues. V shed 4 bases and J shed 3 bases, with 6 bases lying between them. Per the germline V gene, CDR1 is MGHDK and CDR2 is SYGVNS. As DNA, the CDR3 is TGTGCCAGCAGTGTTGCGCACACTGAAGCTTTCTTT. Protein sequence: CASSVAHTEAFF.